Each of the 18 T cell receptor beta chains below was sequenced from the same sample in a study of cytomegalovirus exposure and HLA in healthy donors. 60 Vbeta and 13 Jbeta primers were used in PCR. Here immunoSEQ multiplex PCR was the method, and the copy in TCRdb shows in-frame clones only, minus some. The table has over 70,000 clones, 77% seen once. Input material: PBMCs. The receptors derive from a man aged 50-59 years in good health and CMV-seropositive.

The V call is TRBV6-6, the J call TRBJ2-3, with a tentative D call TRBD2 (5 bases). This CDR3 is built from 16 residues. The V gene's germline CDR1 is MNHNY and CDR2 SVGAGI (reference sequence). Trimming removed 6 bases from V and 1 base from J, with 17 bases in between. The CDR3 nucleotides read TGTGCCAGCAGCGACGACACTAGGGCTGGCACAGATACGCAGTATTTT. Translating gives CASSDDTRAGTDTQYF.

This clone has a handful of counts. The chain employs TRBV7-9 and TRBJ1-2, with 9 bases aligning to TRBD1. Germline CDR1 and CDR2: SEHNR and FQNEAQ (reference sequence). The CDR3 has 14 residues. Trimming at V came to 5 bases and at J to 5 bases, leaving 6 bases not matched to a gene. This CDR3 is CASSIRQGGYGYTF. Written as DNA, the CDR3 is TGTGCCAGCAGCATACGACAGGGGGGGTATGGCTACACCTTC.

The rearrangement uses TRBV7-8 and TRBJ2-3, with TRBD2 matching 8 bases. CDR1 is SGHVS and CDR2 is FQNEAQ in the germline V gene. V lost 7 bases and J lost 5; bases outside the gene matches: 26. The length of the CDR3 is 20 residues. The CDR3: CASTPIRAMGGRLAGDTQYF. The CDR3, as DNA: TGTGCCAGCACCCCGATACGGGCGATGGGCGGGAGGCTGGCTGGAGATACGCAGTATTTT.

The gene calls are TRBV4-1 and TRBJ2-1, with TRBD2 matching 8 bases. Germline loops: CDR1 MGHRA, CDR2 YSYEKL. V lost 1 base, J lost 4 bases, and 6 bases stayed unmatched. CDR3 length: 16 residues. CDR3 amino acids: CASSQGLAMGYNEQFF. Written as DNA, the CDR3 is TGCGCCAGCAGCCAAGGACTAGCGATGGGATACAATGAGCAGTTCTTC.

The V gene is TRBV4-1, the J gene TRBJ2-2; TRBD1 aligns across 9 bases. Germline V gene sequence: CDR1 MGHRA, CDR2 YSYEKL. Trimming removed 6 bases from V and 7 bases from J; junction bases left unmatched: 3. The CDR3 spans 13 residues. Here the CDR3 reads CASSTGQGGELFF. The CDR3 region has the DNA TGCGCCAGCAGTACGGGACAGGGCGGGGAGCTGTTTTTT.

J is TRBJ2-5 and V is TRBV19, with D perhaps TRBD2 (7 bases). The CDR3 sequence is 16 residues long. Trimming stripped 2 bases from V and 2 bases from J, with 15 bases between. Germline CDR1 LNHDA, CDR2 SQIVND (reference sequence). CDR3 nucleotides: TGTGCCAGTAGTATAATAAATAAGGGGGGGCAAGAGACCCAGTACTTC. Translating gives CASSIINKGGQETQYF.

The CDR3 sequence is CASSPRGGNQPQHF. In DNA form, the CDR3 reads TGCGCCAGCAGCCCAAGAGGAGGCAATCAGCCCCAGCATTTT. The chain couples TRBV5-1 to TRBJ1-5, with no clear D. Germline V gene lookup returns CDR1 SGHRS and CDR2 YFSETQ. Trimming stripped 4 bases from V and 2 bases from J, with 10 bases between. This CDR3 is 14 amino acids long.

V and J are TRBV2 and TRBJ2-7; D possibly corresponds to TRBD2 (6 bases). The germline CDR1 and CDR2 sequences are SNHLY and FYNNEI. Trimming stripped 6 bases from V and 3 bases from J, with 9 bases between. This CDR3 has 12 residues. Here the CDR3 DNA reads TGTGCCAGCAGCCTGACTAGCTACGAGCAGTACTTC. Residues: CASSLTSYEQYF.

V is TRBV11-3 and J is TRBJ1-1, with a weak D call TRBD1 (5 bases). The CDR3 contains 12 residues. Germline assignment: CDR1 SGHNT and CDR2 YENEEA. With 3 bases removed from V and 7 bases from J, the gap between germline ends came to 9 bases. The CDR3 region has the DNA TGTGCCAGCAGCTTCTCTCAGGGTGAAGCTTTCTTT. The encoded protein is CASSFSQGEAFF.

V and J are TRBV29-1 and TRBJ1-1; 8 bases align to TRBD1. CDR3 length: 12 amino acids. The germline V gene has CDR1 SQVTM and CDR2 ANQGSEA. This CDR3 reads CGVDRARTEAFF. CDR3 nucleotides: TGCGGGGTGGACAGGGCGCGCACTGAAGCTTTCTTT.

The chain carries TRBV5-6 and TRBJ1-2, with a possible D match to TRBD1 (6 bases). The CDR3 runs 15 residues. The germline CDR1 and CDR2 sequences are SGHDT and YYEEEE. Between the trimmed V and J ends, which lost 0 bases and 5 bases, there was a span of 14 bases. In nucleotides, the CDR3 is TGTGCCAGCAGCTTGGTGGACAGTGGAATGTATGGCTACACCTTC. It codes for CASSLVDSGMYGYTF.

The chain is built from TRBV5-3 and TRBJ2-5; TRBD2 agrees at 11 bases. TRBV5-3 counts as an open reading frame of uncertain function. V dropped 4 bases and J dropped 4; count of bases not matched to a gene: 12. The CDR3 length is 17 residues. CDR3 protein: CARSAPLAGEGVETQYF. The CDR3 bases are TGTGCCAGAAGCGCCCCACTAGCGGGAGAGGGGGTAGAGACCCAGTACTTC.

The chain has TRBV5-1 and TRBJ2-5; 7 bases line up with TRBD1. The V gene's germline CDR1 is SGHRS and CDR2 YFSETQ. After removal of 0 bases from V and 5 bases from J, the junction contained 7 bases not matched to a gene. The CDR3 runs 15 residues. The CDR3 protein is CASSLAGQDLETQYF. CDR3 bases: TGCGCCAGCAGCTTGGCCGGACAGGACCTCGAGACCCAGTACTTC. Looking up the rest from reference TRBV5-1 and TRBJ2-5 gives the full variable domain: KAGVTQTPRYLIKTRGQQVTLSCSPISGHRSVSWYQQTPGQGLQFLFEYFSETQRNKGNFPGRFSGRQFSNSRSEMNVSTLELGDSALYLCASSLAGQDLETQYFGPGTRLLVL.

The chain carries TRBV5-4 and TRBJ1-5; D is possibly TRBD1 (5 bases). Germline lookup yields CDR1 SGHNT and CDR2 YYREEE (reference sequence). The CDR3 has 16 residues. V was trimmed by 4 bases and J by 1 base, leaving 15 bases between them. This chain's CDR3 is CASSPEPGLSNQPQHF. Here the CDR3 DNA reads TGTGCCAGCAGCCCAGAGCCAGGGTTAAGCAATCAGCCCCAGCATTTT.

The chain links TRBV7-2 to TRBJ2-5; 10 nucleotides align to TRBD2. There are 15 residues in the CDR3. Unmatched junction bases numbered 4, after V lost 2 bases and J lost 4 bases. Germline V gene sequence: CDR1 SGHTA, CDR2 FQGNSA. CDR3 DNA: TGTGCCAGCAGCTTAAGAGCGGGAGGGAGAGAGACCCAGTACTTC. Its translation is CASSLRAGGRETQYF.

This chain links TRBV19 with TRBJ1-1, with 8 bases lining up with TRBD1. The germline gives CDR1 LNHDA, CDR2 SQIVND (reference sequence). Trimming removed 3 bases from V and 0 bases from J; junction bases left unmatched: 9. CDR3 length: 17 amino acids. The CDR3 DNA reads TGTGCCAGTAGTATCAGACAGGGGAGAACCATGAACACTGAAGCTTTCTTT. It translates to CASSIRQGRTMNTEAFF.

The V gene is TRBV7-2, the J gene TRBJ2-3; 11 positions agree with TRBD2. This CDR3 is 14 amino acids long. V was pared by 4 bases and J by 5 bases, with 2 bases of the junction left unmatched. Per germline, CDR1 SGHTA and CDR2 FQGNSA. CDR3: CASSSGTSGDTQYF. The CDR3, as DNA: TGTGCCAGCAGCTCGGGGACTAGCGGAGATACGCAGTATTTT. Using reference TRBV7-2 and TRBJ2-3 for the parts outside the CDR3, the full variable domain is GAGVSQSPSNKVTEKGKDVELRCDPISGHTALYWYRQSLGQGLEFLIYFQGNSAPDKSGLPSDRFSAERTGGSVSTLTIQRTQQEDSAVYLCASSSGTSGDTQYFGPGTRLTVL.

The genes are TRBV11-3 and TRBJ2-3; D gene uncertain. Looked up from germline, CDR1 is SGHNT and CDR2 is YENEEA. Trimming cost V 1 base and J 0 bases, with 11 bases left between them. The CDR3 contains 16 residues. Written as DNA, the CDR3 is TGTGCCAGCAGCTTAGCTGGGCTCAGTAGCACAGATACGCAGTATTTT. Translation: CASSLAGLSSTDTQYF.